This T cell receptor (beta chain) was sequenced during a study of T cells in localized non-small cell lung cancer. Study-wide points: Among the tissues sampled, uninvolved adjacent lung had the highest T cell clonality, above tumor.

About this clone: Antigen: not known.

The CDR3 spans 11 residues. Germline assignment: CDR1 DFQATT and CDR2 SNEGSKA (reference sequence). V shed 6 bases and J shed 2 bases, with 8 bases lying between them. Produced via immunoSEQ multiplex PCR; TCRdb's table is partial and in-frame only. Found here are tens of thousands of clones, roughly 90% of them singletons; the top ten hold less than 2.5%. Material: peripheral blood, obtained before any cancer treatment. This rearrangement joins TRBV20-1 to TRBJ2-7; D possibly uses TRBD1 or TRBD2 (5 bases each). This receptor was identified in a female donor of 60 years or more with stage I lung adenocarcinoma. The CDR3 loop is CSARGTYEQYF. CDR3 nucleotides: TGCAGTGCGAGGGGAACCTACGAGCAGTACTTC.